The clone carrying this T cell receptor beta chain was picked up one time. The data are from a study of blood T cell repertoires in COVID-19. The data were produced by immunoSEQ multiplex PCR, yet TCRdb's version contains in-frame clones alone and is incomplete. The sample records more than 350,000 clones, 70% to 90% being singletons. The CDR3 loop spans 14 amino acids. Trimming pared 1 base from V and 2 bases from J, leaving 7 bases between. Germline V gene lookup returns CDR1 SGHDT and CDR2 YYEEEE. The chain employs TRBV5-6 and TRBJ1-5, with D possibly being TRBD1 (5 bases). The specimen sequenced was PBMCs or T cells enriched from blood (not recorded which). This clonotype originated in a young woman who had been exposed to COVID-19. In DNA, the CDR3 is TGTGCCAGCAGCTTGAAAGGGGGCAATCAGCCCCAGCATTTT. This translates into CASSLKGGNQPQHF.